This TCR beta chain was sequenced for a study of blood T cell repertoires in COVID-19. The overall study: In each case, the material was cDNA or gDNA derived from T cells, B-cell-depleted T cells, or PBMCs.

Cohort assignment relied on participant-reported clinical history. Two negative PCRs, clearance, or symptom resolution characterized the recovered Cohort 3 donors. Original processing notes: By means of reference gene primer amplification, nucleated cell counts were estimated. Sequencing was performed with immunoSEQ multiplex PCR; in TCRdb, only in-frame clones are kept and a portion is missing. That table is the source of V, J and clone size, and D and trimming were worked out from the DNA. Among 200,000 or so clones listed, approximately 80% were seen once. This sequence originates from a man in his sixties who had recovered from COVID-19. The sequencing sample was made of PBMCs or T cells enriched from blood (not recorded which).

CDR3 residues: CATSRDLSATNEKLFF. CDR3 sequence (DNA): TGTGCCACCAGCAGAGATCTATCTGCAACTAATGAAAAACTGTTTTTT. This sequence joins TRBV15 and TRBJ1-4, with D uncertain. This CDR3 region has 16 residues. Trimming removed 0 bases at V and 0 bases at J, with 8 bases between. Germline CDR1 is LNHNV and CDR2 is YYDKDF (reference sequence).